This T cell receptor beta chain comes out of a study of OX40 agonist ivuxolimab in advanced cancers. Study-level background: Ivuxolimab was an agonistic, fully human IgG2 monoclonal antibody directed against OX40 (CD134), a costimulatory receptor. Intravenous ivuxolimab was administered to patients every 2 weeks at six dose levels: 0.01, 0.1, 0.3, 1.5, 3 and 10 mg/kg. Among the roughly 50 dose-escalation patients, about 19 had hepatocellular carcinoma, roughly 15 melanoma, 9 renal cell carcinoma and 9 head and neck cancer. The dose-escalation cohort was around 84% male with a mean age of about 65 years, ranging from about 23 to 85. Patients were allowed to have had prior anti-PD-1, anti-PD-L1 or anti-CTLA-4 therapy, and roughly two fifths of the dose-escalation patients had been treated with checkpoint inhibitors. Partial responses occurred in three dose-escalation patients: two with cutaneous melanoma and one with hepatocellular carcinoma. The point of sequencing TCRbeta in the periphery was to test whether ivuxolimab changed TCR sequence diversity and drove clonal T-cell expansion. The paper covers the monotherapy dose-escalation part of the phase I ivuxolimab trial, which included N ≈ 52 patients. Paper-wide results and their limitations: Which antigens the clonally expanded peripheral T cells were specific for was not determined. In the 0.1-3.0 mg/kg groups, partial responders were among the patients with the lowest normalized peripheral clonal expansion, particularly in CD8+ T cells. At doses from 0.1 to 3.0 mg/kg, clonal expansion was seen in both CD4+ and CD8+ blood T cells between baseline and week 6. Low levels of normalized T-cell clonal expansion were also seen in some patients who did not respond. After ivuxolimab, more expanded clones were found on average in CD8+ T cells than in CD4+ T cells.

The trial excluded patients who had a history of autoimmune disease or who were on systemic immunosuppression. In every dose cohort, peripheral blood was drawn for TCR sequencing at baseline, cycle 4 day 1, and cycle 7 day 1. The samples were drawn from a first-in-human, open-label, multicenter phase I dose-escalation trial of ivuxolimab. Adults with locally advanced or metastatic melanoma, renal cell carcinoma, hepatocellular carcinoma or head and neck squamous cell carcinoma were enrolled in the trial. Before TCR sequencing, CD4+ T cells and CD8+ T cells were sorted from peripheral blood as separate populations. To sequence the TCRbeta CDR3 region, genomic DNA was isolated from the sorted cells. The immunoSEQ Assay was used for sequencing of TCRbeta CDR3 regions. As stored in TCRdb, this immuneACCESS dataset retains in-frame rearrangements with V and J assigned. A fraction of the clones does not appear; measured against another copy, unresolved V genes explain less than half of the discrepancy, and the remainder lacks a known reason. Present in this sample are about 14,000 clones, 77% of which were seen just once. The ten largest account for roughly 36% of the sample.

Germline trimming: 2 bases from V, 3 bases from J; junction bases outside gene matches: 3. The CDR1 and CDR2 encoded by the germline V gene (reference sequence) are MNHNY and SVGAGI. The CDR3 starts with the cysteine, ends with the phenylalanine, and has 16 residues. The sequence is cut down to CDR3 DNA, 48 bases in frame from base 1. With regard to this clone: No cognate antigen has been identified for it. No base qualities exist here, and no much larger clone lies one base off it.

The sequencing here drew on CD4+ or CD8+ T cells sorted from blood, taken in a trial of the OX40 agonist ivuxolimab. The receptor was isolated from an adult with an advanced solid tumor such as melanoma, head and neck, liver or kidney cancer. Recombination connected TRBV6-6 to TRBJ1-5; 11 bases in the junction line up with TRBD1. The DNA reads as follows: TGTGCCAGCAGTTACCGGACAGGGGGCATCAATCAGCCCCAGCATTTT. Protein translation: CASSYRTGGINQPQHF.